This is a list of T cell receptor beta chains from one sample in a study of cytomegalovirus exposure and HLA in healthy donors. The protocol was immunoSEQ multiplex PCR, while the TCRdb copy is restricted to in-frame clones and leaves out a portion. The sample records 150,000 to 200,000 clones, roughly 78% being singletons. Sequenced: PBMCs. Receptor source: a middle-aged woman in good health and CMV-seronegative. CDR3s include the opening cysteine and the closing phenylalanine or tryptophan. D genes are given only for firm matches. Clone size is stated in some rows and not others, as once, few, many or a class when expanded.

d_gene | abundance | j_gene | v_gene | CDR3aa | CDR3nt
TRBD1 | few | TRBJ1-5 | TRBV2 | CASRDRALRGPQHF | TGTGCCAGCAGGGACAGGGCTCTCCGGGGGCCCCAGCATTTT
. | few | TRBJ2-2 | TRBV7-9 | CASSLQATGELFF | TGTGCCAGCAGCTTACAGGCCACCGGGGAGCTGTTTTTT
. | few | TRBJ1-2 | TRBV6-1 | CASSVDRTLYGYTF | TGTGCCAGCAGTGTCGACAGGACCCTCTATGGCTACACCTTC
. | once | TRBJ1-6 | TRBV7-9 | CASSPAGRVNSPLHF | TGTGCCAGCAGCCCTGCCGGCAGGGTTAATTCACCCCTCCACTTT
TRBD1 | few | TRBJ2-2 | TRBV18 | CASSPGQGAGELFF | TGTGCCAGCTCACCGGGACAGGGGGCCGGGGAGCTGTTTTTT
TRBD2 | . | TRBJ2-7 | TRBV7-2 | CASSLLGLAYEQYF | TGTGCCAGCAGCCTCTTGGGACTAGCCTACGAGCAGTACTTC
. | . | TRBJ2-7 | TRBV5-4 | CASSLRGVSYEQYF | TGTGCCAGCAGCTTGCGCGGGGTCTCCTACGAGCAGTACTTC
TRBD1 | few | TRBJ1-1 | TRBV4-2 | CASSQEGQGYTEAFF | TGTGCCAGCAGCCAAGAGGGACAGGGCTACACTGAAGCTTTCTTT
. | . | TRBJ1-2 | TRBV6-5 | CASSSGMSYGYTF | TGTGCCAGCAGTAGCGGTATGTCCTATGGCTACACCTTC
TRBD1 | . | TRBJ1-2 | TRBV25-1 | CASSDTGTGFLYGYTF | TGTGCCAGCAGTGATACCGGGACAGGCTTCCTTTATGGCTACACCTTC
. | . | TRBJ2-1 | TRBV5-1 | CASSLAGFNEQFF | TGCGCCAGCAGCTTGGCGGGGTTCAATGAGCAGTTCTTC
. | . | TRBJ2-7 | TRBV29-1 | CSVGVGGSYEQYF | TGCAGCGTTGGTGTGGGAGGCTCCTACGAGCAGTACTTC
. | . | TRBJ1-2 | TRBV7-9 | CASSPVRSGYGYTF | TGTGCCAGCAGCCCAGTCCGTTCAGGCTATGGCTACACCTTC
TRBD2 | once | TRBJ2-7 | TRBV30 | CAWSPGLAREQYF | TGTGCCTGGAGTCCGGGACTAGCGCGTGAGCAGTACTTC
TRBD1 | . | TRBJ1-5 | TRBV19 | CASSSRGTGGLGQPQHF | TGTGCCAGTAGTTCCCGGGGGACAGGGGGTCTCGGTCAGCCCCAGCATTTT
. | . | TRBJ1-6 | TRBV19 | CASSPAGTPLHF | TGTGCCAGTAGCCCGGCGGGAACACCCCTCCACTTT
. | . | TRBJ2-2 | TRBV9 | CASSVAQGNTGELFF | TGTGCCAGCAGCGTAGCTCAGGGGAACACCGGGGAGCTGTTTTTT
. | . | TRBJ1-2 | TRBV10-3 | CAIRPTIGMGYGYTF | TGTGCCATCAGGCCGACAATCGGGATGGGCTATGGCTACACCTTC
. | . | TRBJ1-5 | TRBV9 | CASSVDNGQPQHF | TGTGCCAGCAGCGTAGATAACGGTCAGCCCCAGCATTTT
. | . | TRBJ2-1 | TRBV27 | CASSLTTGLHNEQFF | TGTGCCAGCAGTTTAACGACAGGCTTGCACAATGAGCAGTTCTTC
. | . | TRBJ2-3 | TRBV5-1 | CASSWSGGGRTDTQYF | TGCGCCAGCAGCTGGAGTGGGGGGGGGCGCACAGATACGCAGTATTTT
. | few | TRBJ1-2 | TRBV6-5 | CASSPVGTLYYGYTF | TGTGCCAGCAGTCCCGTCGGGACACTGTACTATGGCTACACCTTC
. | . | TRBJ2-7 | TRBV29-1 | CSVVRFYQGTYEQYF | TGCAGCGTTGTCCGATTCTATCAGGGAACCTACGAGCAGTACTTC
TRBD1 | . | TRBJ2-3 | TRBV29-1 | CSVTGGGTDTQYF | TGCAGCGTTACAGGGGGCGGCACAGATACGCAGTATTTT
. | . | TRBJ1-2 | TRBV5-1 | CASSPSAGGYGYTF | TGCGCCAGCAGTCCGAGTGCTGGAGGCTATGGCTACACCTTC
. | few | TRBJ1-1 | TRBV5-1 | CASSRDAGTEAFF | TGCGCCAGCTCGCGGGATGCGGGCACTGAAGCTTTCTTT
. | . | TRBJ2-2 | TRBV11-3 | CASSLETDTGELFF | TGTGCCAGCAGCCTCGAGACTGATACCGGGGAGCTGTTTTTT
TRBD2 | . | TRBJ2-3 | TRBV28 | CASSAGGRADTQYF | TGTGCCAGCAGTGCTGGCGGGAGGGCAGATACGCAGTATTTT
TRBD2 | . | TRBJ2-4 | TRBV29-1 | CSVEVIAGNIQYF | TGCAGCGTTGAAGTGATAGCGGGAAACATTCAGTACTTC
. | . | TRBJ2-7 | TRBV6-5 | CASSLVGERYEQYF | TGTGCCAGCAGTTTAGTGGGAGAGCGCTACGAGCAGTACTTC
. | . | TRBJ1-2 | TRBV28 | CASSARQPYLGYTF | TGTGCCAGCAGCGCCCGACAGCCCTATTTAGGCTACACCTTC
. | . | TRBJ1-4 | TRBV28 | CASLSDSSNNEKLFF | TGTGCCAGCCTATCGGACAGCTCTAATAATGAAAAACTGTTTTTT
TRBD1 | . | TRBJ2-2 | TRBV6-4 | CASRGQTLSGELFF | TGTGCCAGCAGGGGACAGACGCTCTCCGGGGAGCTGTTTTTT
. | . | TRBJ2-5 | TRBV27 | CASSLLGGQETQYF | TGTGCCAGCAGTTTATTGGGGGGCCAAGAGACCCAGTACTTC
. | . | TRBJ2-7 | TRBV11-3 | CASSFSGYTYEQYF | TGTGCCAGCAGCTTCTCAGGGTATACCTACGAGCAGTACTTC
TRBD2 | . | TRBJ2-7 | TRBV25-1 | CASNAGGSSEQYF | TGTGCCAGCAACGCGGGGGGTAGCAGCGAGCAGTACTTC
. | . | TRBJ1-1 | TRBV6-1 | CASSVRGGTEAFF | TGTGCCAGCAGTGTGCGGGGAGGGACTGAAGCTTTCTTT